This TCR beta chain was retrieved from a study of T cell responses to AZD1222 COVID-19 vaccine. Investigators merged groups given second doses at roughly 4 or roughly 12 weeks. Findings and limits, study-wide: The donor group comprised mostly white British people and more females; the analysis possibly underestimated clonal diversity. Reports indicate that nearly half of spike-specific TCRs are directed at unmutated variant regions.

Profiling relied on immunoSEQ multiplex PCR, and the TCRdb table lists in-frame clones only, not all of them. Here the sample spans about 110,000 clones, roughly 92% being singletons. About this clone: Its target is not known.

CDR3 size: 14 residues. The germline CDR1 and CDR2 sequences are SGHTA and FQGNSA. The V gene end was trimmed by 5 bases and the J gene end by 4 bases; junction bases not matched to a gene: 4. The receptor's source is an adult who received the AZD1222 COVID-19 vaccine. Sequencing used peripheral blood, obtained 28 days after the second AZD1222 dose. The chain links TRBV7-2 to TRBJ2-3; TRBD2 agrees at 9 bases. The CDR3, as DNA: TGTGCCAGCAGCCCTAGCGGGGAGTCAGATACGCAGTATTTT. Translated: CASSPSGESDTQYF.